One sample yielded the 15 T cell receptor beta chains listed below, sequenced in a study of CD8 T cells in ankylosing spondylitis. Their antigens remain unidentified. Findings and caveats of the study: Blood from ankylosing spondylitis patients appeared to carry a characteristic roughly eight-variant TCR beta motif.

TCRdb itself ran the 5' RACE reads through MiXCR, one entry per CDR3 protein. The sample holds approximately 540,000 distinct CDR3 sequences, roughly 13% seen once. Source material: blood, either unsorted or a sorted T cell fraction (not recorded which). These receptors all come from a male donor with ankylosing spondylitis.

The J gene is TRBJ2-1, the V gene TRBV20-1; 9 bases are a match to TRBD2. V trimming: 5 bases; J trimming: 4 bases; junction bases outside the gene matches: 12. CDR3 length: 16 amino acids. Germline loops: CDR1 DFQATT, CDR2 SNEGSKA (reference sequence). The CDR3 sequence is CSAFSLAGKLYNEQFF. The CDR3 coding sequence is TGCAGTGCTTTTTCCCTAGCGGGAAAACTATACAATGAGCAGTTCTTC.

The genes are TRBV12-3 or TRBV12-4 and TRBJ2-7; possible D gene TRBD2, 6 bases. V gave up 1 base and J gave up 2 bases, with 12 bases separating them. This CDR3 has 15 amino acids. CDR3 nucleotides: TGTGCCAGCAGTTTAGGGGACTTATACACCTACGAGCAGTACTTC. Amino acids: CASSLGDLYTYEQYF.

This clonotype was observed many times. The V call is TRBV12-3 or TRBV12-4, the J call TRBJ1-5; 8 bases fit TRBD1. The CDR3 spans 14 residues. The V and J ends lost 6 bases and 7 bases, in that order; junction bases with no gene match: 8. DNA of the CDR3: TGTGCCAGCAGCCCTGGGACAGGAGGGCAGCCCCAGCATTTT. This gives the protein CASSPGTGGQPQHF.

This clonotype has more than one count but fewer than ten. The rearrangement uses TRBV29-1 and TRBJ1-2; D is undetermined. Trimming took 4 bases from V and 6 from J, leaving 12 bases between them. Germline CDR1 reads SQVTM; CDR2 reads ANQGSEA. The CDR3 length is 12 residues. The CDR3 is CSVVSQNDGYTF. In nucleotides, the CDR3 is TGCAGCGTTGTTTCGCAGAATGATGGCTACACCTTC.

This clonotype came up a few times. The rearrangement joins TRBV24-1 to TRBJ2-3; D is perhaps TRBD2 (6 bases). This CDR3 is 16 amino acids long. The V end was cut by 4 bases, the J end by 1 base, with 14 bases between. Germline CDR1 and CDR2: KGHDR and SFDVKD. The CDR3, as DNA: TGTGCCACCAGTGACCCCGCTGCTAGCGGCACAGATACGCAGTATTTT. It yields the protein CATSDPAASGTDTQYF.

In its sample, this clonotype was seen many times. This chain uses TRBV12-3 or TRBV12-4 with TRBJ2-5; TRBD2 might be the D (6 bases). The CDR3 is 14 amino acids. The germline V and J ends were trimmed by 2 bases and 3 bases, with 10 bases remaining between them. The DNA for the CDR3 is TGTGCCAGCAGTTTACTAGCGCGAAAAGAGACCCAGTACTTC. Translating it yields CASSLLARKETQYF.

This clonotype has a handful of counts. The chain has TRBV19 and TRBJ2-3, with 7 nucleotides matching TRBD2. With V trimmed by 3 bases and J by 1 base, 13 bases remained unmatched. Germline values: CDR1 LNHDA, CDR2 SQIVND (reference sequence). The CDR3 loop spans 18 amino acids. CDR3: CASSIRASGQGRTDTQYF. CDR3 coding DNA: TGTGCCAGTAGTATCCGGGCTAGCGGCCAAGGTCGCACAGATACGCAGTATTTT.

This clonotype was counted between two and nine times. CDR3 DNA: TGTGCCAGCAGCCCTGCAAAGGGACAGGCCTACAATGAGCAGTTCTTC. It specifies CASSPAKGQAYNEQFF. The chain joins TRBV7-9 to TRBJ2-1; 8 bases agree with TRBD1. V lost 5 bases and J lost 2; bases outside the gene matches: 8. The germline gives CDR1 SEHNR, CDR2 FQNEAQ (reference sequence). The length of the CDR3 is 16 residues.

The V call is TRBV20-1, the J call TRBJ2-1, with TRBD2 matching over 8 bases. The CDR3 contains 16 residues. V lost 0 bases and J lost 4; bases outside the gene matches: 8. Looked up from germline, CDR1 is DFQATT and CDR2 is SNEGSKA (reference sequence). The CDR3 is CSARDFSGNGYNEQFF. The DNA of the CDR3 is TGCAGTGCTAGAGATTTTAGCGGGAATGGTTACAATGAGCAGTTCTTC.

The chain combines TRBV15 with TRBJ2-2; D is possibly TRBD1 (6 bases). This CDR3 is built from 17 residues. The germline V and J ends were trimmed by 0 bases and 1 base, with 12 bases remaining between them. Looked up from germline, CDR1 is LNHNV and CDR2 is YYDKDF (reference sequence). CDR3: CATSRDSSRGNTGELFF. CDR3 coding DNA: TGTGCCACCAGCAGAGATTCGTCCAGGGGGAACACCGGGGAGCTGTTTTTT.

This clonotype was seen ten or more times. The chain carries TRBV12-3 or TRBV12-4 and TRBJ1-2; D ambiguous. The CDR3 runs 12 residues. V lost 2 bases and J 1 base, leaving 2 bases between the germline ends. The CDR3 DNA sequence: TGTGCCAGCAGTTTAAGTAACTATGGCTACACCTTC. Translated: CASSLSNYGYTF.

There are a few counts of this clonotype. The J gene is TRBJ2-7, the V gene TRBV29-1; TRBD1 matches at 12 bases. The V gene's germline CDR1 is SQVTM and CDR2 ANQGSEA. J lost 6 bases, V lost 4 bases, and 4 bases had no gene match. This CDR3 is 13 amino acids long. The CDR3 here is CSVAGTGGFEQYF. In nucleotides, the CDR3 is TGCAGCGTTGCCGGGACAGGGGGCTTCGAGCAGTACTTC.

This clonotype was seen repeatedly, ten times or more. The chain joins TRBV5-1 to TRBJ1-1; 8 nucleotides agree with TRBD1. CDR1 and CDR2 from the germline V gene are SGHRS and YFSETQ. The CDR3 sequence is 15 residues long. V shed 1 base, J shed 6 bases, and the junction held 8 bases outside the gene matches. The CDR3 DNA reads as TGCGCCAGCAGCTTGTCCGGACAGGGTGGGGCTGAAGCTTTCTTT. Translating it yields CASSLSGQGGAEAFF.

This clonotype was counted at least ten times. The V gene is TRBV12-3 or TRBV12-4, the J gene TRBJ1-1; 7 bases align to TRBD1. The CDR3 is 16 residues long. The ends lost 5 bases at V and 7 bases at J; junction bases unmatched: 16. This CDR3 reads CASSAQGVFGIGEAFF. CDR3 nucleotide sequence: TGTGCCAGCAGTGCGCAGGGGGTTTTCGGGATCGGTGAAGCTTTCTTT.

The chain couples TRBV12-3 or TRBV12-4 to TRBJ2-4, with unresolved D. There are 15 residues in the CDR3. Trimming took 2 bases from V and 0 from J, leaving 8 bases between them. The DNA for the CDR3 is TGTGCCAGCAGTTTACCCCGGATAGCCAAAAACATTCAGTACTTC. It translates to CASSLPRIAKNIQYF.